This is a list of T cell receptor beta chains from one sample in a study of Ad26.COV2.S vaccination and SARS-CoV-2 variants. TCRdb's copy holds only in-frame clones and misses some; the assay was immunoSEQ multiplex PCR. Of some 420,000 clones listed, 70% to 90% are singletons. Source: peripheral blood, taken in a trial of Ad26.COV2.S vaccine versus placebo. The receptor set was obtained from a person between 18 and 65 years old who received the Ad26.COV2.S COVID-19 vaccine or a placebo. The CDR3 runs from the conserved cysteine through the conserved F or W. Fields, in order: clone size, J gene, V gene, D gene, CDR3 protein, CDR3 DNA. The D gene is left open where the match is weak. Part of the rows lack a size; the others show once, few, many or a class for expanded clones.

size: .; J: TRBJ1-6; V: TRBV19; D: .; CDR3: CASSIGSTGDSPLHF; DNA: TGTGCCAGTAGTATAGGGTCGACGGGAGATTCACCCCTCCACTTT
size: .; J: TRBJ1-2; V: TRBV7-2; D: TRBD1; CDR3: CASSLEQGIHGYTF; DNA: TGTGCCAGCAGCTTGGAACAGGGGATTCATGGCTACACCTTC
size: .; J: TRBJ2-4; V: TRBV6-5; D: .; CDR3: CASSRDKDTQYF; DNA: TGTGCCAGCAGCCGGGACAAGGATACTCAGTACTTC
size: .; J: TRBJ2-7; V: TRBV11-3; D: .; CDR3: CASSLAGTPYEQYF; DNA: TGTGCCAGCAGCTTGGCTGGAACCCCCTACGAGCAGTACTTC
size: once; J: TRBJ2-2; V: TRBV7-9; D: .; CDR3: CASSSKRDTGELFF; DNA: TGTGCCAGCAGCTCGAAGCGGGACACCGGGGAGCTGTTTTTT
size: .; J: TRBJ2-1; V: TRBV4-3; D: .; CDR3: CASRMVGEANEQFF; DNA: TGCGCCAGCAGAATGGTAGGTGAGGCCAATGAGCAGTTCTTC
size: .; J: TRBJ1-5; V: TRBV10-3; D: .; CDR3: CAISESWGLGQPQHF; DNA: TGTGCCATCAGTGAGTCTTGGGGGCTGGGACAGCCCCAGCATTTT
size: .; J: TRBJ2-7; V: TRBV7-8; D: .; CDR3: CASRPPSSYEQYF; DNA: TGTGCCAGCAGACCACCCAGCTCCTACGAGCAGTACTTC
size: .; J: TRBJ2-5; V: TRBV28; D: TRBD2; CDR3: CASSKWAGGPGETQYF; DNA: TGTGCCAGCAGTAAATGGGCGGGGGGGCCCGGAGAGACCCAGTACTTC
size: .; J: TRBJ2-7; V: TRBV5-5; D: .; CDR3: CASSRGGQAHEQYF; DNA: TGTGCCAGCAGCCGCGGTGGGCAGGCCCACGAGCAGTACTTC
size: .; J: TRBJ1-1; V: TRBV28; D: .; CDR3: CASSFTLGAFF; DNA: TGTGCCAGCAGTTTCACCCTAGGTGCTTTCTTT
size: few; J: TRBJ1-2; V: TRBV28; D: .; CDR3: CASSLLRQAFYGYTF; DNA: TGTGCCAGCAGTTTACTAAGACAGGCATTTTATGGCTACACCTTC
size: .; J: TRBJ2-7; V: TRBV11-2; D: .; CDR3: CASSLVIAPYEQYF; DNA: TGTGCCAGCAGCTTGGTAATAGCCCCTTACGAGCAGTACTTC
size: .; J: TRBJ2-3; V: TRBV14; D: .; CDR3: CASSQNQGFGTDTQYF; DNA: TGTGCCAGCAGCCAAAATCAGGGATTTGGCACAGATACGCAGTATTTT
size: .; J: TRBJ1-5; V: TRBV24-1; D: .; CDR3: CATSDSNQPQHF; DNA: TGTGCCACCAGTGACTCCAATCAGCCCCAGCATTTT
size: .; J: TRBJ2-7; V: TRBV6-2/TRBV6-3; D: TRBD1; CDR3: CASSRPPGQGFGEQYF; DNA: TGTGCCAGCAGCCGGCCCCCTGGACAGGGATTTGGCGAGCAGTACTTC
size: .; J: TRBJ2-1; V: TRBV7-9; D: TRBD2; CDR3: CASSLAVKTSGGNEQFF; DNA: TGTGCCAGCAGCTTAGCGGTTAAGACTAGCGGGGGGAATGAGCAGTTCTTC
size: .; J: TRBJ1-2; V: TRBV6-5; D: .; CDR3: CASAGDGRGYTF; DNA: TGTGCCAGCGCGGGGGACGGGCGTGGCTACACCTTC
size: once; J: TRBJ2-5; V: TRBV28; D: TRBD2; CDR3: CASSSPPAAGYRETQYF; DNA: TGTGCCAGCAGTTCTCCGCCGGCAGCGGGGTACCGGGAGACCCAGTACTTC